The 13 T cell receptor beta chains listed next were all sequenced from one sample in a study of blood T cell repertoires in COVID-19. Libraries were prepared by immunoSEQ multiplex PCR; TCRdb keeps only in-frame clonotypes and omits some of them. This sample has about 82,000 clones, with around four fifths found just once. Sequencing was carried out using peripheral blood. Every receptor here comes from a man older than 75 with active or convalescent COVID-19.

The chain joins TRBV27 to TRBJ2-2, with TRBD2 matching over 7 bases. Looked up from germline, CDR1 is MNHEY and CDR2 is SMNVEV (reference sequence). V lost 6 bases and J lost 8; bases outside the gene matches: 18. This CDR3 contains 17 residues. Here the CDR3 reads CASSIRGLGGGPGELFF. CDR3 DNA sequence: TGTGCCAGCAGCATTCGTGGGTTGGGGGGAGGGCCTGGGGAGCTGTTTTTT.

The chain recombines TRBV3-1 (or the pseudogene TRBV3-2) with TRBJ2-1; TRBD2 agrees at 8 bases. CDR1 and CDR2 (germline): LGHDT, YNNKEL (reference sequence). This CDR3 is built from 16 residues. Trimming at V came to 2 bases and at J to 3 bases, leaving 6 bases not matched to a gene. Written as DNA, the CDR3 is TGTGCCAGCAGCCAAACCAGGCGGGGGGTCTACAATGAGCAGTTCTTC. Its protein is CASSQTRRGVYNEQFF.

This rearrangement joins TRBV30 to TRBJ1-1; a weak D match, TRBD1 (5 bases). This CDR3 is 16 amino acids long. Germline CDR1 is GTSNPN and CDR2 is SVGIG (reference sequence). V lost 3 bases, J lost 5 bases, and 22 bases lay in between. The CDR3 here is CAWSLRRSGPGTEAFF. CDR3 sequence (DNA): TGTGCCTGGAGCCTTCGTCGGTCCGGCCCAGGGACTGAAGCTTTCTTT.

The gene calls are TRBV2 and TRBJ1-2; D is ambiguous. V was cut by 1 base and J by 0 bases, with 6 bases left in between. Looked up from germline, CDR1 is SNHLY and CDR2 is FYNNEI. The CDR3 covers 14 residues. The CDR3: CASSEGRANYGYTF. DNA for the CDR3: TGTGCCAGCAGTGAAGGCCGGGCTAACTATGGCTACACCTTC.

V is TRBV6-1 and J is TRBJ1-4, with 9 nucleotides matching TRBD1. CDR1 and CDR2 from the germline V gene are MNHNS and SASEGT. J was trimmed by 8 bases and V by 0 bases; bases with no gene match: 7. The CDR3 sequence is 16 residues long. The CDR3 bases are TGTGCCAGCAGTGAAGCCCTCGGACAGGGGCGGGAAAAACTGTTTTTT. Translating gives CASSEALGQGREKLFF.

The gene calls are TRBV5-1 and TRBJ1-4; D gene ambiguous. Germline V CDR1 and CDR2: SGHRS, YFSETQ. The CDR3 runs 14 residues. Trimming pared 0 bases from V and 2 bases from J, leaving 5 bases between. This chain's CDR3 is CASSLEQTNEKLFF. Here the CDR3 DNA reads TGCGCCAGCAGCTTGGAACAGACTAATGAAAAACTGTTTTTT. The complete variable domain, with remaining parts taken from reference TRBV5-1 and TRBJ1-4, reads KAGVTQTPRYLIKTRGQQVTLSCSPISGHRSVSWYQQTPGQGLQFLFEYFSETQRNKGNFPGRFSGRQFSNSRSEMNVSTLELGDSALYLCASSLEQTNEKLFFGSGTQLSVL.

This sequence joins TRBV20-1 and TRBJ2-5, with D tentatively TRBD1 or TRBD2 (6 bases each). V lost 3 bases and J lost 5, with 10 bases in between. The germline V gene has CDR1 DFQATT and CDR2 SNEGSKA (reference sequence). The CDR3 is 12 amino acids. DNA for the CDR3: TGCAGTGCTAGTGGGGGGCGGGAGACCCAGTACTTC. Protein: CSASGGRETQYF.

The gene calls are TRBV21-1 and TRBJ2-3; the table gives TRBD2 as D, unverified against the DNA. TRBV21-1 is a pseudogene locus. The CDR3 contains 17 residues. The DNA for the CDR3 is TGTGCCAGCAGCAAACTGGGCGGGGGACGACGCACAGATACGCAGTATTTT. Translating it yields CASSKLGGGRRTDTQYF.

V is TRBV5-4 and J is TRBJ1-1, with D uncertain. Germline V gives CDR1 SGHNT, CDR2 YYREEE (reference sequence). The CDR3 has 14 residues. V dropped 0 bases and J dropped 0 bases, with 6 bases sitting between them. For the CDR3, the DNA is TGTGCCAGCAGCTTGGCCCAGATGAACACTGAAGCTTTCTTT. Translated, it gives CASSLAQMNTEAFF.

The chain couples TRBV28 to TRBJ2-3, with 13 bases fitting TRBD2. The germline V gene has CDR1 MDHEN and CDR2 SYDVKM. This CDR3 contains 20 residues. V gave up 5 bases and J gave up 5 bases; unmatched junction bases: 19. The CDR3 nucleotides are TGTGCCAGCAGTACCACTCCCGGACTAGCGGGGGCCCCGGGGAGAGATACGCAGTATTTT. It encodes CASSTTPGLAGAPGRDTQYF.

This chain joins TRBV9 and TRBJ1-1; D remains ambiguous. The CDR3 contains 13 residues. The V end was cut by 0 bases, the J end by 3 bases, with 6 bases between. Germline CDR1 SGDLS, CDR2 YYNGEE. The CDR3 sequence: CASSVATDTEAFF. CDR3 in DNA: TGTGCCAGCAGCGTAGCTACGGACACTGAAGCTTTCTTT.

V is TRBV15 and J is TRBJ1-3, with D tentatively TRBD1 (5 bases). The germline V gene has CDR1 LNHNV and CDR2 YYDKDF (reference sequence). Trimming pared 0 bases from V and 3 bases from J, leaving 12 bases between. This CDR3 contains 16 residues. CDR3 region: CATSRDHGGNGNTIYF. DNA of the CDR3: TGTGCCACCAGCAGAGATCACGGGGGGAATGGAAACACCATATATTTT.

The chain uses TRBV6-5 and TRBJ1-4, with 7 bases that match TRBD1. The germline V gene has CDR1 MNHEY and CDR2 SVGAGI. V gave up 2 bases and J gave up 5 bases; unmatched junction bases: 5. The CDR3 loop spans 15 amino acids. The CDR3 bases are TGTGCCAGCAGTTACACGACAGGGACAAATGAAAAACTGTTTTTT. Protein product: CASSYTTGTNEKLFF.